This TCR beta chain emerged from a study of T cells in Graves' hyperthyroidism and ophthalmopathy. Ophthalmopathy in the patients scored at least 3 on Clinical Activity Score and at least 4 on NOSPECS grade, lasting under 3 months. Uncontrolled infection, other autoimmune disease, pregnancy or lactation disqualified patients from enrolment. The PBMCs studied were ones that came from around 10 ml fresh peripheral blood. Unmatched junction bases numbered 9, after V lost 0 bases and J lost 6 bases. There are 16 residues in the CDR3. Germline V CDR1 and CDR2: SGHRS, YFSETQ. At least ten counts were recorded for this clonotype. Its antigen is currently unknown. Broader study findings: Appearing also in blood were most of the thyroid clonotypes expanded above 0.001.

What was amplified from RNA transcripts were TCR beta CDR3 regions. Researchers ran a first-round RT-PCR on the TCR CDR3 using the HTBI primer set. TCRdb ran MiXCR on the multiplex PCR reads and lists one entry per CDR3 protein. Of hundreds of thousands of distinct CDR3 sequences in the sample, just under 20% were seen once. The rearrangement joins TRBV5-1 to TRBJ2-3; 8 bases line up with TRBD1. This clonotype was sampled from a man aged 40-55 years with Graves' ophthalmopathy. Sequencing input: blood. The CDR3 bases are TGCGCCAGCAGCTTGGTAGGGCAGGGGGCAACGGATACGCAGTATTTT. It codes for CASSLVGQGATDTQYF.